This T cell receptor (beta chain) was identified in a study of chemoradiotherapy in HPV16-positive cancers. Study context: Functional T-cell assays on a couple of HPV16-positive patients' cells defined candidate HPV-specific clones and common TCR motifs. The study's findings and limits: In HPV16-positive patients, HPV-responsive T-cell expansion tracked better recurrence-free survival.

Clones were sequenced by immunoSEQ multiplex PCR, and TCRdb holds only the in-frame ones, with some missing. The data show several thousand clones, 85% to 95% seen once. Details on this clone: Its antigen is not identified.

The CDR3 is 11 amino acids. Germline values: CDR1 GTSNPN, CDR2 SVGIG (reference sequence). V was clipped by 5 bases and J by 2 bases, with 7 bases between them. Repertoires were sampled repeatedly during chemoradiotherapy. The sample was acquired from a patient who underwent chemoradiotherapy. The gene calls are TRBV30 and TRBJ2-7, with D perhaps TRBD1 (6 bases). This receptor was taken from a human donor with HPV-associated anogenital cancer. CDR3 in DNA: TGTGCCTGGGGACAGACCTACGAGCAGTACTTC. This sequence encodes CAWGQTYEQYF.